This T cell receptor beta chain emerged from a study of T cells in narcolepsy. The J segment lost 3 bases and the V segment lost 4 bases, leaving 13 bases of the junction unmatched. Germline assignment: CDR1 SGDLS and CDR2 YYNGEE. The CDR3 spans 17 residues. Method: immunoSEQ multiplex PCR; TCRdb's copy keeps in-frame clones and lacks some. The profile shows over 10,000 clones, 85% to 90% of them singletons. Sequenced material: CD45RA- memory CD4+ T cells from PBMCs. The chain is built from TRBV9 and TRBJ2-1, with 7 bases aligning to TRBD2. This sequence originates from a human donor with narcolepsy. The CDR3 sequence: CASSPLSGGSFYNEQFF. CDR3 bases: TGTGCCAGCAGCCCTTTATCAGGCGGGAGTTTCTACAATGAGCAGTTCTTC.